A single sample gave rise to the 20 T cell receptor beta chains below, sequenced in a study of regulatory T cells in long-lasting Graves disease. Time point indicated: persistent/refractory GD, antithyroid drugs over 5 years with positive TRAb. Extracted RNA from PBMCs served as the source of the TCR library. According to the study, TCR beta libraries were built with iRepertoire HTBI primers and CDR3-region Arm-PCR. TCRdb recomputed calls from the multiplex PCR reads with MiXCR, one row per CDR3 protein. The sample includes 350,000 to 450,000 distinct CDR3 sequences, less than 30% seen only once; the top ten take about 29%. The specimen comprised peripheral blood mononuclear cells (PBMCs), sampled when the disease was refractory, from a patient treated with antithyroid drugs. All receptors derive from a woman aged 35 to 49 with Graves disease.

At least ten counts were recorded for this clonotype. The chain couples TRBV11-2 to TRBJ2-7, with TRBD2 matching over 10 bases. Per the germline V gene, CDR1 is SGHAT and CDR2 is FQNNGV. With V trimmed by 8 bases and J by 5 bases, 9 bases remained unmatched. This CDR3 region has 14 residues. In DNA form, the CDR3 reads TGTGCCAGCGGAAGGACTAGCGGCAGGCACGAGCAGTACTTC. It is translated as CASGRTSGRHEQYF. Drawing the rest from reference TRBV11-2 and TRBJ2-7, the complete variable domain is EAGVAQSPRYKIIEKRQSVAFWCNPISGHATLYWYQQILGQGPKLLIQFQNNGVVDDSQLPKDRFSAERLKGVDSTLKIQPAKLEDSAVYLCASGRTSGRHEQYFGPGTRLTVT.

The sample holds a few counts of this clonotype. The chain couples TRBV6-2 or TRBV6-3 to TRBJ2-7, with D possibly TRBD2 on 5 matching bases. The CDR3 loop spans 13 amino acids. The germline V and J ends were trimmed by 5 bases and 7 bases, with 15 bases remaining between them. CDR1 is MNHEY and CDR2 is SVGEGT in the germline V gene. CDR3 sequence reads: CASSEVPTGEQYF. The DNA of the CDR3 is TGTGCCAGCAGTGAAGTACCCACGGGGGAGCAGTACTTC.

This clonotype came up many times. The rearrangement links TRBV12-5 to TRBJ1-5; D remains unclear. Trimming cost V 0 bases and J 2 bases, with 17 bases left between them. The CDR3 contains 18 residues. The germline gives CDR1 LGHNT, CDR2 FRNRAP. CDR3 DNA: TGTGCTAGTGGTTTGGTACCCGGTAATTGCGTATGCAATCAGCCCCAGCATTTT. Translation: CASGLVPGNCVCNQPQHF.

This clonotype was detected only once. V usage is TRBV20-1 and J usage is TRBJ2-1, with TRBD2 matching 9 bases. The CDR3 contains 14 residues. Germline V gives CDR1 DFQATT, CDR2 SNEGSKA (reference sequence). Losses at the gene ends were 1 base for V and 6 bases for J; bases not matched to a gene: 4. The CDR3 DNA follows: TGCAGTGCTAGAGGATTAGCGGGAGTCAATGAGCAGTTCTTC. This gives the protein CSARGLAGVNEQFF.

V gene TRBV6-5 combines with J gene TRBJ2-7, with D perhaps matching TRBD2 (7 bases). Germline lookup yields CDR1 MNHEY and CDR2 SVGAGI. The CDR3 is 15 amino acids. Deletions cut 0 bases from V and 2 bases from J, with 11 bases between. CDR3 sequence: CASSYSQGGPYEQYF. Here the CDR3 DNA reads TGTGCCAGCAGTTACTCACAGGGAGGGCCCTACGAGCAGTACTTC.

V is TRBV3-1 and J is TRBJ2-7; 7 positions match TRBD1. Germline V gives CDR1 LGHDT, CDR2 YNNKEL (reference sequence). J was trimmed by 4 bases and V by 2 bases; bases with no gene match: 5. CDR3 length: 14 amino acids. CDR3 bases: TGTGCCAGCAGCCAATCCGGGACAGAATACGAGCAGTACTTC. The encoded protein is CASSQSGTEYEQYF.

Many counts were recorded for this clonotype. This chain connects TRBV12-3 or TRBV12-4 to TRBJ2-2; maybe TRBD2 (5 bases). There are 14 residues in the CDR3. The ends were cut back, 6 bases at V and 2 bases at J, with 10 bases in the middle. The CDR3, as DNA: TGTGCCAGCAGGAGGGTCCCAAACACCGGGGAGCTGTTTTTT. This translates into CASRRVPNTGELFF.

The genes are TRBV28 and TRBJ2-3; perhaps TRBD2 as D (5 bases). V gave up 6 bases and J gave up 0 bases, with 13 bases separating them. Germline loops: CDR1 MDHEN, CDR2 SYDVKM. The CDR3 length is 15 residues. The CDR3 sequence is CASSPPRGSTDTQYF. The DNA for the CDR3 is TGTGCCAGCAGCCCACCTCGGGGTAGCACAGATACGCAGTATTTT.

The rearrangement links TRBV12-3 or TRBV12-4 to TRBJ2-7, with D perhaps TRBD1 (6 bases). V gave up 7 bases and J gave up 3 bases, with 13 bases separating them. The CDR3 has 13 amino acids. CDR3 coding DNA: TGTGCCAGCAAGCCGGGACATCTCTACGAGCAGTACTTC. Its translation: CASKPGHLYEQYF.

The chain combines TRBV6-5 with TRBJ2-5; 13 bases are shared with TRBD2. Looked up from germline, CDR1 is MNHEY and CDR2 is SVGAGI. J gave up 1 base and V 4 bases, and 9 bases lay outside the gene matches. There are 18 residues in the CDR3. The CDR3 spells CASSLLGLAGASQETQYF. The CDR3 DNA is TGTGCCAGCAGTTTATTAGGACTAGCGGGAGCGTCCCAAGAGACCCAGTACTTC.

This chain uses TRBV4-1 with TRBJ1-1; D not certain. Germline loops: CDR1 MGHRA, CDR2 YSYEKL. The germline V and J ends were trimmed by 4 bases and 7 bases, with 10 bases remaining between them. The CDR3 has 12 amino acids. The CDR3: CASSRQRDEAFF. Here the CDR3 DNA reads TGCGCCAGCAGCCGTCAGCGTGATGAAGCTTTCTTT.

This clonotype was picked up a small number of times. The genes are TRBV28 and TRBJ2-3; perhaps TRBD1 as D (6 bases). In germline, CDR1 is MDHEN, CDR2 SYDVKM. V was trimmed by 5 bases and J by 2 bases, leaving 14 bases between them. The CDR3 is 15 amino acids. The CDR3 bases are TGTGCCAGCAGTCTCCGGGACAAAGACACAGATACGCAGTATTTT. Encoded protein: CASSLRDKDTDTQYF. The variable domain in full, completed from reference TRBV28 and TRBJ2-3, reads DVKVTQSSRYLVKRTGEKVFLECVQDMDHENMFWYRQDPGLGLRLIYFSYDVKMKEKGDIPEGYSVSREKKERFSLILESASTNQTSMYLCASSLRDKDTDTQYFGPGTRLTVL.

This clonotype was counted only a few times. CDR3 loop: CASSWTYGTEAFF. For the CDR3, the DNA is TGTGCCAGCAGCTGGACATACGGCACTGAAGCTTTCTTT. The J gene is TRBJ1-1, the V gene TRBV7-8, with D maybe TRBD1 (5 bases). Germline-derived CDR1 and CDR2 are SGHVS and FQNEAQ. This CDR3 has 13 amino acids. Trimming stripped 4 bases from V and 4 bases from J, with 10 bases between. Full variable domain (rest looked up from reference TRBV7-8 and TRBJ1-1): GAGVSQSPRYKVAKRGQDVALRCDPISGHVSLFWYQQALGQGPEFLTYFQNEAQLDKSGLPSDRFFAERPEGSVSTLKIQRTQQEDSAVYLCASSWTYGTEAFFGQGTRLTVV.

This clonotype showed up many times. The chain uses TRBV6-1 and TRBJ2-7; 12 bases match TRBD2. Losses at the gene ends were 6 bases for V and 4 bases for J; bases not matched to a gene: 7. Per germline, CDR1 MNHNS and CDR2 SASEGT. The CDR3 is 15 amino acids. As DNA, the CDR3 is TGTGCCAGCAGATTGACTAGCGGGAGCGGTTACGAGCAGTACTTC. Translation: CASRLTSGSGYEQYF.

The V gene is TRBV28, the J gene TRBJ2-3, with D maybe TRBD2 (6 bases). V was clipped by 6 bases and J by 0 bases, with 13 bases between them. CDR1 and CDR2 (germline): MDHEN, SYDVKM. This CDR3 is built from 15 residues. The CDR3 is CASRAEGRSTDTQYF. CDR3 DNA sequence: TGTGCCAGCAGGGCGGAGGGGCGCAGCACAGATACGCAGTATTTT.

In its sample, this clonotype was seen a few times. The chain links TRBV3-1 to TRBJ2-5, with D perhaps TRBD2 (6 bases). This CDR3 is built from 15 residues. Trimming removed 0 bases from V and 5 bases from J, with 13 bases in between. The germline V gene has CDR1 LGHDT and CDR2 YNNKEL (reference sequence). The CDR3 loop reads CASSQEGGAEETQYF. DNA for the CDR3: TGTGCCAGCAGCCAAGAAGGAGGGGCGGAGGAGACCCAGTACTTC.

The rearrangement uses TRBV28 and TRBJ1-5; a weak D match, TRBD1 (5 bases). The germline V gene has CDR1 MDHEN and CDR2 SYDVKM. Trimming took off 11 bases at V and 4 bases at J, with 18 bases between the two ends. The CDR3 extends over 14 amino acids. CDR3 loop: CAGKNRGRNQPQHF. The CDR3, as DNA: TGTGCCGGTAAGAACCGGGGGAGAAATCAGCCCCAGCATTTT.

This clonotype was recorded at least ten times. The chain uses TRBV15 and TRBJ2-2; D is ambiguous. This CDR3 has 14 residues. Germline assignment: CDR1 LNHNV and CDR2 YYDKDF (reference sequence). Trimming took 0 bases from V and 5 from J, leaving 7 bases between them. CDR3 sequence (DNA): TGTGCCACCAGCAGAGATAAGGGAACCGGGGAGCTGTTTTTT. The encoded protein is CATSRDKGTGELFF.

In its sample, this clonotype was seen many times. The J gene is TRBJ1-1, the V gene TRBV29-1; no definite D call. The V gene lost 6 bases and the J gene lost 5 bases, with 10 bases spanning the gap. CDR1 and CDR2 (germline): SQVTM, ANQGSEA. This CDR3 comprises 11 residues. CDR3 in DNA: TGCAGCGTCCAGACGGGGACTGAAGCTTTCTTT. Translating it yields CSVQTGTEAFF. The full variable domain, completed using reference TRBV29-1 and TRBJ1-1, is SAVISQKPSRDICQRGTSLTIQCQVDSQVTMMFWYRQQPGQSLTLIATANQGSEATYESGFVIDKFPISRPNLTFSTLTVSNMSPEDSSIYLCSVQTGTEAFFGQGTRLTVV.

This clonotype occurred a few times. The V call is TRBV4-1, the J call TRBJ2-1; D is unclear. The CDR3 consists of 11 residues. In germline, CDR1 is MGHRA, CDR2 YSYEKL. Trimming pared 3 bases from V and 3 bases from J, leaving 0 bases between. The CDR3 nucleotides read TGCGCCAGCAGCCACTACAATGAGCAGTTCTTC. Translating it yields CASSHYNEQFF.